The present TCR beta chain was sequenced within a study of control samples from healthy donors and cancer patients. The table lists this clone with a few counts. The length of the CDR3 is 13 residues. Germline V gene lookup returns CDR1 MNHEY and CDR2 SVGEGT. The V and J ends lost 2 bases and 2 bases respectively, with 7 bases between them. The table came from immunoSEQ multiplex PCR; TCRdb's copy has only in-frame clones and leaves some out. The sample has approximately 170,000 clones; almost 90% are singletons. This sequence joins TRBV6-2 or TRBV6-3 and TRBJ2-7; D might be TRBD1 (6 bases). The specimen sequenced was blood. This TCR was sampled from a woman aged 45-59 years in good health. For the CDR3, the DNA is TGTGCCAGCAGTTACGGGGGCCCCTACGAGCAGTACTTC. It encodes CASSYGGPYEQYF.